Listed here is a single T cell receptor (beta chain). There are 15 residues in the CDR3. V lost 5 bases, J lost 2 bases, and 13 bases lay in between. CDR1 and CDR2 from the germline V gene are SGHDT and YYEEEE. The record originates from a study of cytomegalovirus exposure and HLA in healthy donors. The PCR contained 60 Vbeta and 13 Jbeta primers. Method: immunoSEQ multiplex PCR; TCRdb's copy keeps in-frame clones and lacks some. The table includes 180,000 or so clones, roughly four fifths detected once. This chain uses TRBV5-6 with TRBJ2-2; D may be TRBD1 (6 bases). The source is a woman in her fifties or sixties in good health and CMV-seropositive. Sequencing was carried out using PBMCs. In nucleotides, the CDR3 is TGTGCCAGCAGTCAATTGACAGGAAACACCGGGGAGCTGTTTTTT. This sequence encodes CASSQLTGNTGELFF.